Below, 30 T cell receptor beta chains from the same sample are listed, as sequenced in a study of T cell repertoires in cytomegalovirus infection (dated 2019 in TCRdb). TCRdb shows the sequencer as Illumina HiSeq 1500. TCRdb reprocessing: public reads trimmed at Q25 with fastp, clones called with MiXCR, in-frame beta chains kept. A single entry per CDR3 protein holds the most common genes and DNA from its merged rows. In all, the sample holds 150,000 to 180,000 distinct CDR3 sequences, and around a quarter of those were seen once. In total, the top ten clones hold roughly 9.8% of the sample. The sample consisted of PBMCs. All receptors derive from a human donor in good health (CMV status not recorded). Some clones in this sample may be carry-over from other donors' samples.

Ten or more counts support this clonotype. The rearrangement uses TRBV7-2 and TRBJ2-3, with D uncertain. Germline V CDR1 and CDR2: SGHTA, FQGNSA. The CDR3 extends over 16 amino acids. Deletions cut 5 bases from V and 1 base from J, with 16 bases between. In nucleotides, the CDR3 is TGTGCCAGCAGCGGATGGAAACCACAACGCACAGATACGCAGTATTTT. Its translation: CASSGWKPQRTDTQYF.

The chain is built from TRBV5-5 and TRBJ1-6; D gene uncertain. Trimming pared 2 bases from V and 7 bases from J, leaving 10 bases between. CDR3 size: 14 residues. The germline CDR1 and CDR2 sequences are SGHKS and YYEKEE (reference sequence). This CDR3 is CASSLLAENSPLHF. CDR3 DNA sequence: TGTGCCAGCAGCTTATTGGCAGAGAATTCACCCCTCCACTTT.

This clonotype was recorded a few times. V gene TRBV30 combines with J gene TRBJ2-7, with D possibly being TRBD2 (7 bases). This CDR3 is built from 14 residues. The germline gives CDR1 GTSNPN, CDR2 SVGIG (reference sequence). The ends were cut back, 0 bases at V and 7 bases at J, with 16 bases in the middle. The CDR3 DNA reads TGTGCCTGGAGTGTAGGGGGGGTCGTTGGGGAGCAGTACTTC. Translating it yields CAWSVGGVVGEQYF.

This chain joins TRBV19 and TRBJ2-1, with D unresolved. Germline-derived CDR1 and CDR2 are LNHDA and SQIVND (reference sequence). With 2 bases removed from V and 6 bases from J, the gap between germline ends came to 5 bases. CDR3 length: 12 residues. The CDR3 region is CASSIWGNEQFF. In DNA form, the CDR3 reads TGTGCCAGTAGTATATGGGGCAATGAGCAGTTCTTC. The full variable domain, its missing parts supplied by reference TRBV19 and TRBJ2-1, is DGGITQSPKYLFRKEGQNVTLSCEQNLNHDAMYWYRQDPGQGLRLIYYSQIVNDFQKGDIAEGYSVSREKKESFPLTVTSAQKNPTAFYLCASSIWGNEQFFGPGTRLTVL.

J is TRBJ2-1 and V is TRBV6-6; TRBD2 agrees at 7 bases. The CDR3 extends over 12 amino acids. Germline CDR1 MNHNY, CDR2 SVGAGI (reference sequence). After removal of 7 bases from V and 9 bases from J, the junction contained 6 bases not matched to a gene. The CDR3 nucleotides read TGTGCCAGCACGAGCGGGAAGATTGAGCAGTTCTTC. Its translation is CASTSGKIEQFF.

V is TRBV5-4 and J is TRBJ1-1; the match to TRBD1 covers 10 bases. Germline V lookup: CDR1 SGHNT, CDR2 YYREEE (reference sequence). This CDR3 region has 16 residues. V was pared by 4 bases and J by 1 base, with 7 bases of the junction left unmatched. CDR3 sequence (DNA): TGTGCCAGCAGCCTTGACAGGGGGCAAGGGAACACTGAAGCTTTCTTT. Protein product: CASSLDRGQGNTEAFF.

The rearrangement uses TRBV18 and TRBJ2-1, with TRBD1 matching 10 bases. V lost 3 bases and J lost 5; bases outside the gene matches: 4. This CDR3 is 15 amino acids long. The germline gives CDR1 KGHSH, CDR2 LQKENI. CDR3 nucleotides: TGTGCCAGCTCACCTCCGGGACAGGGGAACAATGAGCAGTTCTTC. As protein: CASSPPGQGNNEQFF. Together with reference TRBV18 and TRBJ2-1, the CDR3 gives the full variable domain: NAGVMQNPRHLVRRRGQEARLRCSPMKGHSHVYWYRQLPEEGLKFMVYLQKENIIDESGMPKERFSAEFPKEGPSILRIQQVVRGDSAAYFCASSPPGQGNNEQFFGPGTRLTVL.

This clonotype has ten or more counts. The rearrangement uses TRBV9 and TRBJ1-2; D possibly corresponds to TRBD1 (5 bases). Germline V gene lookup returns CDR1 SGDLS and CDR2 YYNGEE. The CDR3 is 14 residues long. Trimming pared 0 bases from V and 8 bases from J, leaving 14 bases between. The CDR3 region is CASSVAAQGDGYTF. CDR3 coding DNA: TGTGCCAGCAGCGTAGCTGCCCAGGGAGACGGCTACACCTTC. The variable domain in full, completed from reference TRBV9 and TRBJ1-2, reads DSGVTQTPKHLITATGQRVTLRCSPRSGDLSVYWYQQSLDQGLQFLIQYYNGEERAKGNILERFSAQQFPDLHSELNLSSLELGDSALYFCASSVAAQGDGYTFGSGTRLTVV.

This chain joins TRBV28 and TRBJ1-1; D is ambiguous. The germline CDR1 and CDR2 sequences are MDHEN and SYDVKM. V was pared by 7 bases and J by 2 bases, with 14 bases between. This CDR3 is 14 amino acids long. The CDR3 reads CASIVGGDNTEAFF. CDR3 DNA: TGTGCCAGCATCGTGGGTGGGGATAACACTGAAGCTTTCTTT.

The rearrangement links TRBV28 to TRBJ1-6; D gene uncertain. Germline assignment: CDR1 MDHEN and CDR2 SYDVKM. V was clipped by 2 bases and J by 11 bases, with 10 bases between them. The CDR3 contains 13 residues. CDR3 nucleotide sequence: TGTGCCAGCAGTTTAACTCCCGGGGCACCCCTCCACTTT. Translating it yields CASSLTPGAPLHF. The full variable domain, completed using reference TRBV28 and TRBJ1-6, is DVKVTQSSRYLVKRTGEKVFLECVQDMDHENMFWYRQDPGLGLRLIYFSYDVKMKEKGDIPEGYSVSREKKERFSLILESASTNQTSMYLCASSLTPGAPLHFGNGTRLTVT.

Of note for this clonotype: A much larger clone lies one base from this, so it may be a read error. V is TRBV6-5 and J is TRBJ1-1; TRBD1 might be the D (5 bases). The CDR3 length is 13 residues. Trimming took off 6 bases at V and 0 bases at J, with 8 bases between the two ends. The V gene's germline CDR1 is MNHEY and CDR2 SVGAGI. Here the CDR3 DNA reads TGTGCCAGCAGCTGGGGGGTGAACACTGAAGCTTTCTTT. This translates into CASSWGVNTEAFF.

This clonotype has at least ten counts. The chain is built from TRBV28 and TRBJ2-2, with D perhaps TRBD1 or TRBD2 (5 bases each). V was cut by 4 bases and J by 5 bases, with 23 bases left in between. Germline lookup yields CDR1 MDHEN and CDR2 SYDVKM. The CDR3 has 18 residues. CDR3 in DNA: TGTGCCAGCAGTTCACACACCGGGGCAGGGATGGGGACCGGGGAGCTGTTTTTT. As protein: CASSSHTGAGMGTGELFF.

This clonotype showed up just a few times. This rearrangement joins TRBV20-1 to TRBJ2-4; D uncertain. The CDR3 loop spans 13 amino acids. The germline gives CDR1 DFQATT, CDR2 SNEGSKA (reference sequence). Trimming shortened V by 5 bases and J by 0 bases, and 8 bases separated the two germline ends. The CDR3, as DNA: TGCAGTGCTCCGGACGGAGCCAAAAACATTCAGTACTTC. It is translated as CSAPDGAKNIQYF.

This clonotype was counted many times. The gene calls are TRBV7-2 and TRBJ2-7, with unresolved D. There are 14 residues in the CDR3. Germline CDR1 SGHTA, CDR2 FQGNSA. The germline V and J ends were trimmed by 5 bases and 6 bases, with 17 bases remaining between them. The CDR3 coding sequence is TGTGCCAGCAGCCAAGGGCCCAGTAGTGCCGAGCAGTACTTC. It translates to CASSQGPSSAEQYF.

The chain joins TRBV7-3 to TRBJ1-1; maybe TRBD1 (6 bases). Deletions cut 5 bases from V and 9 bases from J, with 19 bases between. CDR1 and CDR2 from the germline V gene are SGHTA and FQGTGA. There are 14 residues in the CDR3. The CDR3 DNA is TGTGCCAGCAGCGAAAGGGTGGACAGCGAGAAAGCTTTCTTT. It specifies CASSERVDSEKAFF.

The chain links TRBV23-1 to TRBJ2-7; TRBD2 matches 9 bases. TRBV23-1 is classed as an ORF, of uncertain function. V was clipped by 10 bases and J by 3 bases; unmatched bases: 10. The CDR3 runs to 14 residues. The CDR3 coding sequence is TGCGCCACGGGAAAGGAAGCGGGGGGCTACGAGCAGTACTTC. It is translated as CATGKEAGGYEQYF.

V is TRBV27 and J is TRBJ2-1; TRBD1 matches at 9 bases. Trimming removed 6 bases from V and 5 bases from J; junction bases left unmatched: 5. The CDR3 spans 14 residues. CDR1 is MNHEY and CDR2 is SMNVEV in the germline V gene (reference sequence). DNA for the CDR3: TGTGCCAGCAGGTGGGGACAGGGAAACAATGAGCAGTTCTTC. Its protein is CASRWGQGNNEQFF.

The chain carries TRBV19 and TRBJ1-2; 7 bases map to TRBD1. The J segment lost 6 bases and the V segment lost 10 bases, leaving 17 bases of the junction unmatched. Germline-derived CDR1 and CDR2 are LNHDA and SQIVND (reference sequence). The CDR3 has 15 residues. CDR3 in amino acids: CATPRPGGTVNGYTF. CDR3 DNA: TGTGCCACCCCTAGGCCAGGAGGGACAGTGAATGGCTACACCTTC.

This rearrangement joins TRBV4-3 to TRBJ1-3; D is unclear. The CDR3 runs to 15 residues. The germline V and J ends were trimmed by 0 bases and 0 bases, with 6 bases remaining between them. Germline CDR1 is LGHNA and CDR2 is YSLEER. CDR3 DNA: TGCGCCAGCAGCCAAGATGTGGGCTCTGGAAACACCATATATTTT. Its translation: CASSQDVGSGNTIYF.

This clonotype came up many times. The chain employs TRBV28 and TRBJ1-6; TRBD1 matches 8 bases. The V and J ends lost 6 bases and 9 bases, in that order; junction bases with no gene match: 1. This CDR3 is built from 12 residues. The V gene's germline CDR1 is MDHEN and CDR2 SYDVKM. The CDR3 DNA reads as TGTGCCAGCAGGACAGGGGTTTCACCCCTCCACTTT. Its translation: CASRTGVSPLHF.

This clonotype turned up a few times. The chain recombines TRBV5-6 with TRBJ1-1; the D is unclear. V was pared by 4 bases and J by 1 base, with 8 bases between. CDR1 and CDR2 from the germline V gene are SGHDT and YYEEEE. The length of the CDR3 is 13 residues. The CDR3 DNA reads TGTGCCAGCAGCCCAAGGACGAACACTGAAGCTTTCTTT. It yields the protein CASSPRTNTEAFF.

This clonotype was counted only a few times. The V and J genes are TRBV5-6 and TRBJ1-2; D is ambiguous. Trimming pared 2 bases from V and 7 bases from J, leaving 12 bases between. In germline, CDR1 is SGHDT, CDR2 YYEEEE. The CDR3 is 13 residues long. The CDR3 coding sequence is TGTGCCAGCAGCTTCTTGACTAGCCCTGGCTACACCTTC. Encoded protein: CASSFLTSPGYTF.

The sample holds a few counts of this clonotype. The chain couples TRBV29-1 to TRBJ2-7, with D hard to call. The CDR3 has 12 amino acids. Per germline, CDR1 SQVTM and CDR2 ANQGSEA. Trimming removed 1 base from V and 1 base from J, with 5 bases in between. CDR3 amino acids: CSVEGRSYEQYF. The CDR3 region has the DNA TGCAGCGTTGAAGGGCGGTCCTACGAGCAGTACTTC.

Remarks on this clonotype: One junction end disagrees with the germline gene, perhaps due to a read error. J is TRBJ2-1 and V is TRBV28, with TRBD2 as a possible D gene (8 bases). The CDR3 has 24 residues. Germline assignment: CDR1 MDHEN and CDR2 SYDVKM. The CDR3 protein is CASSSPRREEITQQRSRGSHRGIF. DNA for the CDR3: TGTGCCAGCAGTTCCCCGCGGCGGGAGGAAATAACTCAGCAACGGTCCAGGGGGTCCCACCGGGGGATCTTC.

This clonotype was seen only a few times. V gene TRBV15 combines with J gene TRBJ1-5; D perhaps matches TRBD1 (5 bases). Germline assignment: CDR1 LNHNV and CDR2 YYDKDF (reference sequence). The V and J ends lost 0 bases and 2 bases respectively, with 11 bases between them. The CDR3 sequence is 16 residues long. CDR3 protein: CATSREGVYGNQPQHF. DNA of the CDR3: TGTGCCACCAGCAGAGAGGGGGTTTACGGCAATCAGCCCCAGCATTTT.

The chain couples TRBV28 to TRBJ1-1; possible D gene TRBD1, 6 bases. From germline, CDR1 is MDHEN and CDR2 SYDVKM. The CDR3 is made up of 12 amino acids. The V end was cut by 10 bases, the J end by 4 bases, with 13 bases between. The CDR3 bases are TGTGCCACCCACAGGGTCGCCACTGAAGCTTTCTTT. It specifies CATHRVATEAFF.

V is TRBV7-9 and J is TRBJ2-1, with TRBD2 matching over 10 bases. The CDR3 has 15 residues. Germline CDR1 reads SEHNR; CDR2 reads FQNEAQ (reference sequence). Trimming cost V 0 bases and J 8 bases; bases outside gene matches: 4. The CDR3 here is CASSLASLAGDEQFF. DNA of the CDR3: TGTGCCAGCAGCTTAGCATCCCTAGCGGGAGATGAGCAGTTCTTC.

This clonotype was seen a few times. The chain combines TRBV7-2 with TRBJ1-3, with 8 positions matching TRBD1. CDR1 is SGHTA and CDR2 is FQGNSA in the germline V gene. The J segment lost 2 bases and the V segment lost 5 bases, leaving 8 bases of the junction unmatched. This CDR3 has 16 residues. The CDR3 loop reads CASSIPRDRTGNTIYF. The DNA for the CDR3 is TGTGCCAGCAGCATTCCCCGGGACAGGACTGGAAACACCATATATTTT.

V and J are TRBV29-1 and TRBJ2-1; 16 nucleotides match TRBD2. CDR3 size: 16 residues. The trim removed 3 bases at V and 4 bases at J, leaving 3 bases unmatched. Germline assignment: CDR1 SQVTM and CDR2 ANQGSEA. CDR3 DNA sequence: TGCAGCGTTGAGGGGACTAGCGGGGGGGCGTACAATGAGCAGTTCTTC. This translates into CSVEGTSGGAYNEQFF.

This clonotype was recorded at least ten times. The V and J genes are TRBV7-2 and TRBJ2-1; D may correspond to TRBD1 or TRBD2 (5 bases each). The ends were cut back, 2 bases at V and 4 bases at J, with 15 bases in the middle. This CDR3 comprises 16 residues. Germline lookup yields CDR1 SGHTA and CDR2 FQGNSA. The CDR3 nucleotides read TGTGCCAGCAGCTTAATGGGGGACGGATTATACAATGAGCAGTTCTTC. Its protein product is CASSLMGDGLYNEQFF.